This T cell receptor beta chain stems from a study of blood T cell repertoires in COVID-19. Study-level information: Spain, Italy and the United States supplied samples that represented acute and convalescent COVID-19. T cells, B-cell-depleted T cells, or PBMCs supplied cDNA or gDNA.

This CDR3 is 16 amino acids long. Germline assignment: CDR1 MNHNY and CDR2 SVGAGI (reference sequence). The V and J ends lost 3 bases and 0 bases respectively, with 12 bases between them. Clones were read by immunoSEQ multiplex PCR, and TCRdb kept only the in-frame ones, dropping some. This table holds 60,000 to 90,000 clones, 84% found once. Specimen: peripheral blood. V usage is TRBV6-6 and J usage is TRBJ1-5; D perhaps matches TRBD1 (5 bases). The TCR comes from a woman aged 45-65 years with acute or convalescent COVID-19. CDR3 DNA sequence: TGTGCCAGCAGTTATGGTAGGACAAATAGCAATCAGCCCCAGCATTTT. Its protein product is CASSYGRTNSNQPQHF.